Listed below are T cell receptor beta chains from one sample, sequenced in a study of T cells in Graves' hyperthyroidism and ophthalmopathy. TCRdb passed the multiplex PCR reads through MiXCR, listing each CDR3 protein once. This table holds some 760,000 distinct CDR3 sequences, less than 15% found once. The specimen sequenced was blood. The receptors come from a woman aged 18-29 years with Graves' hyperthyroidism. Both conserved end residues are part of each CDR3. Each record gives: D gene, V gene, J gene, CDR3 protein. A D gene is named only where the DNA matches it firmly.

.,TRBV18,TRBJ2-5,CASSQGRTQETQYF
.,TRBV28,TRBJ1-6,CATEETTAYNSPLHF
TRBD2,TRBV27,TRBJ2-7,CASSLKWTSVTYEQYF
.,TRBV29-1,TRBJ1-5,CSVAGNSNQPQHF
.,TRBV29-1,TRBJ2-1,CSVDGQPPGYNEQFF
.,TRBV2,TRBJ2-1,CASSESVSSYNEQFF
TRBD2,TRBV20-1,TRBJ2-1,CSAERPGLAGGPSYNEQFF
.,TRBV14,TRBJ1-1,CASSHWDKADGAFF
.,TRBV7-9,TRBJ2-2,CASSQTNNPGELFF
.,TRBV7-2,TRBJ2-1,CASSLWAQSPNNEQFF
TRBD1,TRBV27,TRBJ2-5,CASSPPLTGKVRRGWYF
TRBD1,TRBV28,TRBJ1-1,CASRRGQNQNTEAFF
.,TRBV30,TRBJ2-7,CAWWSTWTRPLQYF
TRBD2,TRBV19,TRBJ2-2,CASSALSGREATGELFF
TRBD1,TRBV24-1,TRBJ2-4,CATSDSGQGTLNIQYF
TRBD1,TRBV29-1,TRBJ2-2,CSVKDRATGELFF
.,TRBV5-6,TRBJ1-1,CASSLLEGTEAFF
.,TRBV7-9,TRBJ2-3,CASSLELSSDSTDTQYF
.,TRBV30,TRBJ1-5,CAWSTGHGNQPQHF
.,TRBV27,TRBJ2-5,CASSLNLPARGTQYF
.,TRBV27,TRBJ2-7,CASSLDFARLYEQYF
TRBD1,TRBV27,TRBJ2-7,CARGTGTAREQYF
.,TRBV5-1,TRBJ1-2,CASSLVPSGDYGYTF
.,TRBV7-9,TRBJ1-1,CASRAGAGVNTEAFF
.,TRBV7-3,TRBJ1-1,CASSLKGGLEAFF
.,TRBV19,TRBJ1-4,CASIPQGATNEKLFF
TRBD2,TRBV10-3,TRBJ2-7,CAISGGGYEQYF
.,TRBV27,TRBJ1-1,CASSARQQLNTEAFF
.,TRBV29-1,TRBJ1-1,CSVPGTNTEAFF
.,TRBV7-9,TRBJ2-7,CASSRGRSEQYF
.,TRBV12-3/TRBV12-4,TRBJ2-7,CASGLRGTGRSYEQYF
.,TRBV11-2,TRBJ2-7,CASSLDIAVSYEQYF
.,TRBV7-8,TRBJ2-1,CASSLVGIQGRDEQFF